A single sample gave rise to the 8 T cell receptor beta chains below, sequenced in a study of kidney transplant recipient with SARS-CoV-2 infection. TCRdb redid the calling of the reads with MiXCR, one entry per CDR3 protein. The sample lists 200,000 to 300,000 distinct CDR3 sequences, 29% occurring once. The specimen was a blood sample, collected at baseline and between days 110 and 120 from a kidney transplant recipient. The receptors were gathered from a male patient aged 25-45 years who had COVID-19 and was a kidney transplant recipient. Some T cells may be provided by the graft donor.

This clonotype was observed at least ten times. The rearrangement links TRBV5-4 to TRBJ1-6; the D gene is possibly TRBD1 (6 bases). This CDR3 has 14 amino acids. CDR1 SGHNT and CDR2 YYREEE come from the germline V gene (reference sequence). Trimming pared 0 bases from V and 9 bases from J, leaving 10 bases between. CDR3 in DNA: TGTGCCAGCAGCTTGGGTCAGGGGAGTTCACCCCTCCACTTT. The encoded protein is CASSLGQGSSPLHF. The entire variable domain, with the rest obtained from reference TRBV5-4 and TRBJ1-6, is as follows: ETGVTQSPTHLIKTRGQQVTLRCSSQSGHNTVSWYQQALGQGPQFIFQYYREEENGRGNFPPRFSGLQFPNYSSELNVNALELDDSALYLCASSLGQGSSPLHFGNGTRLTVT.

This clonotype was detected many times. The chain links TRBV6-5 to TRBJ1-2, with no clear D. Germline V lookup: CDR1 MNHEY, CDR2 SVGAGI. Trimming took 5 bases from V and 10 from J, leaving 17 bases between them. The CDR3 is 13 amino acids. The CDR3 nucleotides are TGTGCCAGCAGTGATCGGTTGGCCAGGAACTACACCTTC. It is translated as CASSDRLARNYTF.

This clonotype has ten or more counts. The chain recombines TRBV3-1 with TRBJ1-1; D is unresolved. Trimming pared 5 bases from V and 4 bases from J, leaving 23 bases between. Per germline, CDR1 LGHDT and CDR2 YNNKEL (reference sequence). The length of the CDR3 is 17 residues. The chain's CDR3 is CASSTRDPISIRTEAFF. The CDR3 DNA reads as TGTGCCAGCAGCACTAGGGATCCCATTTCAATTCGCACTGAAGCTTTCTTT.

As regards this clonotype: A much larger clone is a single base away; this may be a read error. The J gene is TRBJ1-2, the V gene TRBV28, with 7 positions matching TRBD1. The CDR3 has 13 amino acids. Germline CDR1 MDHEN, CDR2 SYDVKM. CDR3 DNA sequence: TGTGCCGGCAGCACGGGACAGCTTTATGGCTACACCTTC. Amino acids: CAGSTGQLYGYTF.

A few counts support this clonotype. The CDR3 sequence: CASSPALETQYF. CDR3 sequence (DNA): TGTGCCAGCAGCCCCGCCTTGGAGACCCAGTACTTC. The chain uses TRBV7-2 and TRBJ2-5; no clear D gene. The CDR3 covers 12 residues. V lost 5 bases, J lost 5 bases, and 9 bases lay in between. Per the germline V gene, CDR1 is SGHTA and CDR2 is FQGNSA.

This clonotype was detected many times. V usage is TRBV7-2 and J usage is TRBJ1-1, with D hard to call. Looked up from germline, CDR1 is SGHTA and CDR2 is FQGNSA. V was shortened by 5 bases and J by 4 bases, with 17 bases between the two germline ends. The CDR3 length is 15 residues. The CDR3 nucleotides are TGTGCCAGCAGCCCAGCGACGGGAATGGGCACTGAAGCTTTCTTT. Translation gives CASSPATGMGTEAFF.

On this clonotype itself: This may arise from a read error, as a much more abundant clone is one base away. The rearrangement links TRBV6-5 to TRBJ1-6; TRBD1 might be the D (5 bases). CDR1 MNHEY and CDR2 SVGAGI come from the germline V gene. The CDR3 runs 16 residues. The CDR3 is CASSYWGNSCNSPLHF. Written as DNA, the CDR3 is TGTGCCAGCAGTTACTGGGGGAACTCCTGTAATTCACCCCTCCACTTT.

The V call is TRBV3-1, the J call TRBJ2-1; TRBD2 agrees at 10 bases. Near its end, the DNA agrees better with TRBJ2-3, so the J call may be wrong. CDR1 is LGHDT and CDR2 is YNNKEL in the germline V gene (reference sequence). This CDR3 spans 18 amino acids. The CDR3 sequence: CASSQNHVVLAGSDTQYF. The CDR3 DNA reads as TGTGCCAGCAGCCAGAACCATGTGGTACTAGCGGGATCCGATACGCAGTATTTT.